This T cell receptor beta chain was sequenced during a study of immune reconstitution after stem cell transplant in scleroderma. In TCRdb, the RT-PCR reads were re-called with MiXCR into one record per CDR3 protein. Among around 2,000 distinct CDR3 sequences listed, less than 20% were seen once. CDR3 size: 15 residues. V was shortened by 6 bases and J by 1 base, with 17 bases between the two germline ends. The germline gives CDR1 SGHRS, CDR2 YFSETQ. The V and J genes are TRBV5-1 and TRBJ2-7, with D perhaps TRBD2 (5 bases). The TCR sequence derives from a female donor with systemic sclerosis. Sampling was carried out before or after autologous hematopoietic stem cell transplantation (not recorded which). The CDR3 DNA reads as TGCGCCAGCACTCAATTAGAGACGGGATCCTACGAGCAGTACTTC. This sequence encodes CASTQLETGSYEQYF.